This T cell receptor beta chain was obtained from a study of response to subunit inactivated influenza vaccine. This CDR3 has 17 amino acids. Trimming at V came to 8 bases and at J to 1 base, leaving 16 bases not matched to a gene. Germline V gene lookup returns CDR1 SEHNR and CDR2 FQNEAQ (reference sequence). TCRdb itself ran the RT-PCR reads through MiXCR, one entry per CDR3 protein. The table records fewer than 600,000 distinct CDR3 sequences, under 8.5% of them present only once. Here the sequenced sample was PBMCs from blood, taken around 25 months after vaccination. V and J are TRBV7-9 and TRBJ2-5; 7 nucleotides agree with TRBD1. This TCR came from a man aged 50-75 years who received an inactivated influenza vaccine. The CDR3, as DNA: TGTGCCAGCCGCAGACAGGGAAGATATACTCTCCAAGAGACCCAGTACTTC. Translated: CASRRQGRYTLQETQYF.